These 10 T cell receptor beta chains were all obtained from the same sample, sequenced in a study of metastatic and nonmetastatic thyroid tumors. The entire patient cohort was treatment-naive prior to thyroid surgery. TCRdb re-called the PCR reads with MiXCR. The sample includes some 40,000 clones, approximately 20% of them seen just once. Sequencing was performed on blood. The receptors come from a female donor with papillary thyroid cancer or a benign thyroid nodule (not recorded which). Some clones in this sample may be carry-over from other donors' samples.

As regards this clone: Sequence at one end of the junction differs from germline and may be a read error. The chain recombines TRBV11-2 with TRBJ2-5; D may be TRBD1 (5 bases). There are 13 residues in the CDR3. Germline CDR1 is SGHAT and CDR2 is FQNNGV. CDR3 region: CACSSTRAETQYF. CDR3 DNA sequence: TGTGCCTGCAGCTCCACCAGGGCAGAGACCCAGTACTTC. The whole variable domain, remainder taken from reference TRBV11-2 and TRBJ2-5, is EAGVAQSPRYKIIEKRQSVAFWCNPISGHATLYWYQQILGQGPKLLIQFQNNGVVDDSQLPKDRFSAERLKGVDSTLKIQPAKLEDSAVYLCACSSTRAETQYFGPGTRLLVL.

This chain connects TRBV11-2 to TRBJ2-2, with TRBD2 matching 15 bases. V shed 3 bases and J 3 bases; nucleotides not matched to a gene: 5. Germline-derived CDR1 and CDR2 are SGHAT and FQNNGV. This CDR3 is 18 amino acids long. In nucleotides, the CDR3 is TGTGCCAGCAGCTTCGGACTAGCGGGAGGGCCTTACACCGGGGAGCTGTTTTTT. It specifies CASSFGLAGGPYTGELFF.

This clone has a count of ten or more. CDR3: CASSPPGYNEQFF. In DNA form, the CDR3 reads TGTGCCAGCTCACCCCCCGGGTACAATGAGCAGTTCTTC. The chain combines TRBV18 with TRBJ2-1; D gene ambiguous. This CDR3 spans 13 amino acids. Germline CDR1 KGHSH, CDR2 LQKENI. The germline V and J ends were trimmed by 3 bases and 4 bases, with 7 bases remaining between them. Together with reference TRBV18 and TRBJ2-1, the CDR3 gives the full variable domain: NAGVMQNPRHLVRRRGQEARLRCSPMKGHSHVYWYRQLPEEGLKFMVYLQKENIIDESGMPKERFSAEFPKEGPSILRIQQVVRGDSAAYFCASSPPGYNEQFFGPGTRLTVL.

In regard to this clone: A much larger clone lies one base from this, so it may be a read error. Within the sample, other DNA sequences also encode this same CDR3. This CDR3 is CASSKTGGMNTEAFF. Written as DNA, the CDR3 is TGCGCCAGCAGCAAGACAGGTGGAATGAACACTGAAGCTTTCTTT. The chain combines TRBV4-1 with TRBJ1-1, with D possibly being TRBD1 (6 bases). CDR1 is MGHRA and CDR2 is YSYEKL in the germline V gene. The V gene lost 5 bases and the J gene lost 0 bases, with 13 bases spanning the gap. CDR3 length: 15 residues.

In regard to this clone: A much larger clone is a single base away; this may be a read error. Other DNA sequences in the sample encode the same CDR3. For the CDR3, the DNA is TGCAGTGCTAGCGGGAGTGGCGGAGAGCAGTACTTC. This codes for CSASGSGGEQYF. The chain couples TRBV20-1 to TRBJ2-7, with D maybe TRBD2 (6 bases). The germline CDR1 and CDR2 sequences are DFQATT and SNEGSKA (reference sequence). This CDR3 region has 12 residues. The V end was cut by 3 bases, the J end by 7 bases, with 13 bases between.

The V call is TRBV6-1, the J call TRBJ2-1; D gene unclear. CDR1 MNHNS and CDR2 SASEGT come from the germline V gene. The V and J ends lost 6 bases and 6 bases respectively, with 15 bases between them. The CDR3 consists of 14 residues. CDR3 protein: CASSPGGSGNEQFF. In DNA form, the CDR3 reads TGTGCCAGCAGCCCCGGTGGCTCTGGCAATGAGCAGTTCTTC.

In this sample, this clone turned up a few times. This rearrangement joins TRBV6-2 or TRBV6-3 to TRBJ2-3; unclear D gene. CDR1 is MNHEY and CDR2 is SVGEGT in the germline V gene. The CDR3 has 14 residues. V was clipped by 2 bases and J by 2 bases, with 8 bases between them. CDR3 in amino acids: CASSYQEHTDTQYF. The CDR3, as DNA: TGTGCCAGCAGTTACCAAGAGCACACAGATACGCAGTATTTT.

As for this clone: The junction departs from the called germline gene at one end, perhaps through a read error. V usage is TRBV6-1 and J usage is TRBJ1-1, with 7 positions matching TRBD1. Germline V lookup: CDR1 MNHNS, CDR2 SASEGT. The CDR3 extends over 14 amino acids. The CDR3 loop is CASSECQGGTESFF. The DNA for the CDR3 is TGTGCCAGCAGTGAATGTCAGGGGGGCACTGAATCTTTCTTT.

The rearrangement joins TRBV6-1 to TRBJ2-3, with 11 bases aligning to TRBD1. CDR3 size: 16 residues. V shed 4 bases, J shed 4 bases, and the junction held 7 bases outside the gene matches. Looked up from germline, CDR1 is MNHNS and CDR2 is SASEGT. DNA of the CDR3: TGTGCCAGCAGTGTAGATCCGGGACAGGGGGCAGATACGCAGTATTTT. Translation: CASSVDPGQGADTQYF.

This clone was seen many times. V and J are TRBV5-1 and TRBJ1-5, with a weak D call TRBD1 (5 bases). The V and J ends lost 2 bases and 2 bases respectively, with 8 bases between them. CDR1 and CDR2 from the germline V gene are SGHRS and YFSETQ. The CDR3 consists of 14 residues. The CDR3 spells CASSFQGGNQPQHF. The CDR3 DNA reads TGCGCCAGCAGCTTTCAGGGTGGCAATCAGCCCCAGCATTTT.